A selection of T cell receptor beta chains follows, all from one sample in a study of blood T cell repertoires in COVID-19. Libraries were prepared by immunoSEQ multiplex PCR; TCRdb keeps only in-frame clonotypes and omits some of them. There are about 150,000 clones in the sample; about 85% occur only once, and approximately 38% lies in the top ten. Input material: peripheral blood. These receptors were obtained from a human donor in a cohort sampled during active COVID-19. Both conserved end residues are part of each CDR3. A D gene is named only where the DNA matches it firmly. Clone size is given for some rows only: seen once, a few or many times, or a class if the clone is expanded.

cdr3_length: 12
clone_size: .
v_call: TRBV7-9
d_call: .
j_call: TRBJ1-2
cdr3_nt: TGTGCCAGCAGCGGGGGGTCCTATGGCTACACCTTC
cdr3_aa: CASSGGSYGYTF

cdr3_length: 15
clone_size: .
v_call: TRBV2
d_call: .
j_call: TRBJ1-2
cdr3_nt: TGTGCCAGCAGTGAAGCACGCCAGCCCTCGGGAGGCTACACCTTC
cdr3_aa: CASSEARQPSGGYTF

cdr3_length: 13
clone_size: .
v_call: TRBV12-3/TRBV12-4
d_call: .
j_call: TRBJ1-1
cdr3_nt: TGTGCCAGCAGTTTATTAATGAACACTGAAGCTTTCTTT
cdr3_aa: CASSLLMNTEAFF

cdr3_length: 13
clone_size: .
v_call: TRBV30
d_call: .
j_call: TRBJ2-3
cdr3_nt: TGTGCCTGGTCTTGGCGGTTTGAAGATACGCAGTATTTT
cdr3_aa: CAWSWRFEDTQYF

cdr3_length: 14
clone_size: .
v_call: TRBV28
d_call: .
j_call: TRBJ1-1
cdr3_nt: TGTGCCAGCAGTCCCCTGACAGGGAACACTGAAGCTTTCTTT
cdr3_aa: CASSPLTGNTEAFF

cdr3_length: 16
clone_size: .
v_call: TRBV6-4
d_call: TRBD1
j_call: TRBJ1-2
cdr3_nt: TGTGCCAGCAGGCCGGACAGGGGCCCGTCTAACTATGGCTACACCTTC
cdr3_aa: CASRPDRGPSNYGYTF

cdr3_length: 15
clone_size: once
v_call: TRBV18
d_call: .
j_call: TRBJ1-4
cdr3_nt: TGTGCCAGCTCAGAAGGCGGCAGGGCTAATGAAAAACTGTTTTTT
cdr3_aa: CASSEGGRANEKLFF

cdr3_length: 15
clone_size: .
v_call: TRBV11-2
d_call: TRBD2
j_call: TRBJ2-3
cdr3_nt: TGTGCCAGCAGTACCCAGCGGGGGGGTGGGGATACGCAGTATTTT
cdr3_aa: CASSTQRGGGDTQYF

cdr3_length: 15
clone_size: .
v_call: TRBV5-1
d_call: TRBD1
j_call: TRBJ1-1
cdr3_nt: TGCGCCAGCAGTTGGGGGACAGCCTCGAACACTGAAGCTTTCTTT
cdr3_aa: CASSWGTASNTEAFF

cdr3_length: 16
clone_size: .
v_call: TRBV5-5
d_call: TRBD2
j_call: TRBJ2-7
cdr3_nt: TGTGCCAGCAGCCCACGAACTGGCGGGGGGACCTACGAGCAGTACTTC
cdr3_aa: CASSPRTGGGTYEQYF

cdr3_length: 17
clone_size: .
v_call: TRBV7-3
d_call: TRBD1
j_call: TRBJ2-2
cdr3_nt: TGTGCCAGCAGCCCAAGGGGGGCGGACAGGGGCACCGGGGAGCTGTTTTTT
cdr3_aa: CASSPRGADRGTGELFF

cdr3_length: 14
clone_size: .
v_call: TRBV20-1
d_call: .
j_call: TRBJ2-1
cdr3_nt: TGCAGTGCTAGTGATCGGGGAACGGGAAATGAGCAGTTCTTC
cdr3_aa: CSASDRGTGNEQFF

cdr3_length: 16
clone_size: .
v_call: TRBV3-1/TRBV3-2
d_call: TRBD1
j_call: TRBJ1-4
cdr3_nt: TGTGCCAGCAGCCAAACCCCCGGGACAGGGGACGAAAAACTGTTTTTT
cdr3_aa: CASSQTPGTGDEKLFF

cdr3_length: 16
clone_size: .
v_call: TRBV28
d_call: .
j_call: TRBJ1-4
cdr3_nt: TGTGCCAGCAGTTTCTCGGGTAGTCCTTCAGTCGAAAAACTGTTTTTT
cdr3_aa: CASSFSGSPSVEKLFF

cdr3_length: 11
clone_size: few
v_call: TRBV20-1
d_call: TRBD1
j_call: TRBJ1-1
cdr3_nt: TGCAGTGCAACCGACAGGGTTGAAGCTTTCTTT
cdr3_aa: CSATDRVEAFF

cdr3_length: 15
clone_size: .
v_call: TRBV2
d_call: TRBD1
j_call: TRBJ1-5
cdr3_nt: TGTGCCAGCAGCGACCTGGGACAGGGGATTCAGCCCCAGCATTTT
cdr3_aa: CASSDLGQGIQPQHF

cdr3_length: 12
clone_size: .
v_call: TRBV13
d_call: .
j_call: TRBJ2-3
cdr3_nt: TGTGCCAGCAGCTCCGAGACAGATACGCAGTATTTT
cdr3_aa: CASSSETDTQYF

cdr3_length: 16
clone_size: .
v_call: TRBV5-1
d_call: TRBD1
j_call: TRBJ2-1
cdr3_nt: TGCGCCAGCAGCTTGCTACAGGGGGCGTCCAACAATGAGCAGTTCTTC
cdr3_aa: CASSLLQGASNNEQFF

cdr3_length: 18
clone_size: .
v_call: TRBV27
d_call: TRBD2
j_call: TRBJ2-3
cdr3_nt: TGTGCCAGCAGTTCCCCGGCCCTAGCGGGGGGACCCACAGATACGCAGTATTTT
cdr3_aa: CASSSPALAGGPTDTQYF

cdr3_length: 13
clone_size: .
v_call: TRBV6-6
d_call: .
j_call: TRBJ1-5
cdr3_nt: TGTGCCAGCACCCAGGGGTCTGGGCAGCCCCAGCATTTT
cdr3_aa: CASTQGSGQPQHF

cdr3_length: 15
clone_size: .
v_call: TRBV7-6
d_call: .
j_call: TRBJ1-4
cdr3_nt: TGTGCCAGCAGCTTAGTGGGAGTATTGAATGAAAAACTGTTTTTT
cdr3_aa: CASSLVGVLNEKLFF

cdr3_length: 15
clone_size: .
v_call: TRBV9
d_call: TRBD1
j_call: TRBJ2-7
cdr3_nt: TGTGCCAGCAGCGGTTCCGGGACAGAGTTCTACGAGCAGTACTTC
cdr3_aa: CASSGSGTEFYEQYF

cdr3_length: 18
clone_size: .
v_call: TRBV24-1
d_call: TRBD2
j_call: TRBJ2-5
cdr3_nt: TGTGCCACCAGTGACCCGCCGGGACTAGCGGGGGGCCAAGAGACCCAGTACTTC
cdr3_aa: CATSDPPGLAGGQETQYF

cdr3_length: 14
clone_size: .
v_call: TRBV13
d_call: .
j_call: TRBJ1-4
cdr3_nt: TGTGCCAGCAGCTTCAGGGGACCTAATGAAAAACTGTTTTTT
cdr3_aa: CASSFRGPNEKLFF